This TCR beta chain appears in the sequencing data of a study of early T cells in non-severe SARS-CoV-2 infection (dated by TCRdb to about 2021). The study in broad terms: TCR sequencing used bulk RNA from unsorted whole blood, so alpha and beta chains could not be paired.

A case-control design nested within a healthcare worker cohort in London, UK, was used, with weekly nasopharyngeal swab PCR tests and blood sampling performed. Healthcare workers were recruited between 23 and 31 March 2020, during the week of the UK lockdown, and were followed weekly for up to roughly 16 weeks. Beyond this particular receptor, the publication reports: VDJdb matching was skewed toward anti-spike CD8 responses, so virus-specific expansions were likely underestimated and private and CD4 specificities were missed.

The library was generated by 5' RACE. The listed sequencing device is NextSeq 500. The TCR library protocol attached unique molecular identifiers to individual cDNA molecules to correct for sequencing error and PCR bias. Both TCR alpha and beta chains were sequenced, and tight co-correlation was observed between alpha and beta sequence abundances in each sample. The source study handled its data this way. V gene, J gene and CDR3 annotation of TCR sequences was performed with Decombinator V4. Expanded TCRs were defined as changing significantly between any two time points under a Poisson model with p below 0.0001. Abundances of TCRs were expressed as counts per million after normalisation to the total number of TCRs sequenced in each sample. MAIT TCRs were defined by TRAV1-2 paired with TRAJ12, TRAJ20 or TRAJ33, and iNKT TCRs by TRAV10 paired with TRAJ18. VDJdb, accessed on 1 November 2021, was searched for TCRs annotated for CMV, EBV and SARS-CoV-2, and TCRs annotated for more than one antigen were excluded. TCRdb reran the public reads through fastp at Q25 and MiXCR, keeping productive beta chains. Merged by CDR3 protein, the rows form single entries marked with the most common genes and DNA. TCRdb, rather than the study authors, made the V and J calls. Present in this sample are 95,000 to 120,000 distinct CDR3 sequences, around an eighth of which were seen just once. Around 3.2% of the sample is held by the ten biggest clonotypes.

CDR1 and CDR2 are drawn from the germline V gene: MNHNS, SASEGT. Counted from cysteine to phenylalanine, this CDR3 has 12 amino acids. The DNA shown is the 36-base CDR3, in frame from base 1. V and J lose 5 bases and 4 bases, and a span of 8 bases separates them. There are many counts of this clonotype. Its cognate antigen has yet to be identified. No much larger clonotype is one base removed from it; base qualities were not supplied. The chain is encoded by TRBV6-1 joined to TRBJ2-5; no D gene call is confident. The sample comprised whole blood. The TCR was taken from an adult who was a healthcare worker with PCR-confirmed SARS-CoV-2 infection or an uninfected control (not recorded which). CDR3 reads: CASSPLRETQYF. The DNA sequence is as follows: TGTGCCAGCAGTCCCCTCCGAGAGACCCAGTACTTC.